This T cell receptor (beta chain) stems from a study of shared clonotypes between healthy human individuals. V shed 0 bases and J shed 5 bases, with 15 bases lying between them. CDR1 SGHNT and CDR2 YYREEE come from the germline V gene (reference sequence). There are 17 residues in the CDR3. Assay used: immunoSEQ multiplex PCR; TCRdb lists only in-frame clones, some missing. The table has more than 900,000 clones, about 80% seen once. The genes are TRBV5-4 and TRBJ2-6, with D possibly being TRBD2 (5 bases). This clonotype was sampled from a man between 18 and 35 years old in good health. Some clones in this sample may be carry-over from other donors' samples. The sequenced sample was memory CD4+ T cells from PBMCs. Subset meaning: CD45RA-negative fraction. The CDR3 DNA follows: TGTGCCAGCAGCTTGGCCGGGGTCTACAGTCGGGCCAACGTCCTGACTTTC. It encodes CASSLAGVYSRANVLTF. Variable domain in full (rest from reference TRBV5-4 and TRBJ2-6): ETGVTQSPTHLIKTRGQQVTLRCSSQSGHNTVSWYQQALGQGPQFIFQYYREEENGRGNFPPRFSGLQFPNYSSELNVNALELDDSALYLCASSLAGVYSRANVLTFGAGSRLTVL.